The rows below give T cell receptor beta chains drawn from one sample of a study of cytomegalovirus exposure and HLA in healthy donors. Generated by immunoSEQ multiplex PCR, the TCRdb table keeps only in-frame clones and is missing some. The top ten hold more than 4.5% of the sample, which has around 97,000 clones, over 75% seen once. What was sequenced was PBMCs. The receptors were gathered from a man aged 35 to 55 in good health and CMV-seropositive. The conserved cysteine and the conserved F or W are not part of the CDR3 here. The order of the fields is clone size, J gene, V gene, CDR3 protein. Size values are once, few and many counts, or a class for expanded clones, and some rows have none.

clone_size: NA
j_call: TRBJ1-1
v_call: TRBV5-4
cdr3_aa: ASSLGAQGDTEAF

clone_size: NA
j_call: TRBJ2-7
v_call: TRBV5-1
cdr3_aa: ASSTGQGVGYEQY

clone_size: NA
j_call: TRBJ1-2
v_call: TRBV6-5
cdr3_aa: ASSYSSSPGRYGYT

clone_size: NA
j_call: TRBJ2-3
v_call: TRBV25-1
cdr3_aa: ASSRSGGDDTQY

clone_size: NA
j_call: TRBJ1-1
v_call: TRBV6-1
cdr3_aa: ASSRGTMNTEAF

clone_size: NA
j_call: TRBJ2-1
v_call: TRBV19
cdr3_aa: ASSPRSSYNEQF

clone_size: NA
j_call: TRBJ2-3
v_call: TRBV19
cdr3_aa: ASRNYRTDTQY

clone_size: NA
j_call: TRBJ2-1
v_call: TRBV6-5
cdr3_aa: ASSYRGPTSYNEQF

clone_size: NA
j_call: TRBJ2-7
v_call: TRBV28
cdr3_aa: ASQGARFSYEQY

clone_size: NA
j_call: TRBJ2-1
v_call: TRBV10-2
cdr3_aa: ASSPDRGEQF

clone_size: NA
j_call: TRBJ1-1
v_call: TRBV29-1
cdr3_aa: STGQGRMNTEAF

clone_size: few
j_call: TRBJ2-1
v_call: TRBV4-1
cdr3_aa: ASSQGGGGVTYNEQF

clone_size: once
j_call: TRBJ1-1
v_call: TRBV5-1
cdr3_aa: ASRTGARNTEAF

clone_size: once
j_call: TRBJ1-1
v_call: TRBV28
cdr3_aa: ASSETGRGPNTEAF

clone_size: NA
j_call: TRBJ2-3
v_call: TRBV7-3
cdr3_aa: ASSPTSGGNTDTQY

clone_size: NA
j_call: TRBJ2-1
v_call: TRBV20-1
cdr3_aa: SADSYNEQF

clone_size: NA
j_call: TRBJ1-6
v_call: TRBV6-1
cdr3_aa: ASTVDSAYNSPLH

clone_size: NA
j_call: TRBJ1-2
v_call: TRBV5-4
cdr3_aa: ASSFPFSSNYGYT

clone_size: NA
j_call: TRBJ1-5
v_call: TRBV30
cdr3_aa: AWSRSLGQGGQPQH

clone_size: NA
j_call: TRBJ1-1
v_call: TRBV18
cdr3_aa: ASYATWGNTEAF

clone_size: NA
j_call: TRBJ2-3
v_call: TRBV7-9
cdr3_aa: ASSPGTSGYFTDTQY

clone_size: NA
j_call: TRBJ2-5
v_call: TRBV5-1
cdr3_aa: ASSLGRTGAQETQY

clone_size: NA
j_call: TRBJ2-2
v_call: TRBV5-1
cdr3_aa: ASSLEAGVNTGELF

clone_size: NA
j_call: TRBJ2-2
v_call: TRBV5-4
cdr3_aa: ASRGQGGTGELF